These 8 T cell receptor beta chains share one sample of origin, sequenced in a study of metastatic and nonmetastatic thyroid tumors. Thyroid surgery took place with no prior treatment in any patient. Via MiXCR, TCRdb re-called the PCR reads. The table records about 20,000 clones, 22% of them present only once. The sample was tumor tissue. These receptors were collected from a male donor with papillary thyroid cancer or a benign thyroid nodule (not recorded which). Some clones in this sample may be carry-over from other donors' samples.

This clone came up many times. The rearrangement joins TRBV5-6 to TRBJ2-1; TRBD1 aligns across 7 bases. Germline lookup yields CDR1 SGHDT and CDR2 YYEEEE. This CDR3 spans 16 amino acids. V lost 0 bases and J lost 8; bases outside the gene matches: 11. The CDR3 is CASSLAWLRGFYEQFF. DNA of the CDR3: TGTGCCAGCAGCTTGGCGTGGCTCAGGGGGTTTTATGAGCAGTTCTTC.

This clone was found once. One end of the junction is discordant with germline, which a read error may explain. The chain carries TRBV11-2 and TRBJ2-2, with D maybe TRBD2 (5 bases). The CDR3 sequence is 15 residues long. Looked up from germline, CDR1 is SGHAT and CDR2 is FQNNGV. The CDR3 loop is CDSSLGIEAAGELFF. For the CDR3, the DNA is TGTGACAGCAGCTTAGGGATCGAAGCGGCCGGGGAGCTGTTTTTT.

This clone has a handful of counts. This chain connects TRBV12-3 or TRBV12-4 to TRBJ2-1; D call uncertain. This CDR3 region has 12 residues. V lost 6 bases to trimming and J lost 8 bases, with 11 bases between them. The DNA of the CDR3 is TGTGCCAGCAGCCCCACCGTTGATGAGCAGTTCTTC. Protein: CASSPTVDEQFF.

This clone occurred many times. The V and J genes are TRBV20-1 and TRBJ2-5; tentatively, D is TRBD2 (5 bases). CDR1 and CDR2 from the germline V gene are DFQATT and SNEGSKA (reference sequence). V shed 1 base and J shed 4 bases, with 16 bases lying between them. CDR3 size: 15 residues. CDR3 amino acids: CSARVGEWAGETQYF. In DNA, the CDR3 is TGCAGTGCTAGAGTCGGGGAGTGGGCGGGAGAGACCCAGTACTTC.

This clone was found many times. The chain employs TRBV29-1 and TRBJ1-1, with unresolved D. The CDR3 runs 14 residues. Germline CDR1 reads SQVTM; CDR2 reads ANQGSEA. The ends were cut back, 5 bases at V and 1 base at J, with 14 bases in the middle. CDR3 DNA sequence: TGCAGCGTTTTGGGATTTATCTCGAACACTGAAGCTTTCTTT. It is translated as CSVLGFISNTEAFF.

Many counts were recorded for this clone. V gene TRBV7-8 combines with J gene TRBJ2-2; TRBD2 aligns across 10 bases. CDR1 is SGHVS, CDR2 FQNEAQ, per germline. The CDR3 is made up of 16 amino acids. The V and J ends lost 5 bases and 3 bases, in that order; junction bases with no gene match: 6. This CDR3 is CASSILAGVDTGELFF. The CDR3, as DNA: TGTGCCAGCAGCATCCTAGCGGGAGTGGACACCGGGGAGCTGTTTTTT.

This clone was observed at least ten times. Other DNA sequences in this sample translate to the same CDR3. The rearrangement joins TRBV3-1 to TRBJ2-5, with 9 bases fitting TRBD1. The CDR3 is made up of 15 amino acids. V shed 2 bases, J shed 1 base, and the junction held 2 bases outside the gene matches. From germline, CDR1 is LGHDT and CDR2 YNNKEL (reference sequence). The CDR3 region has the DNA TGTGCCAGCAGCCAATGGGGACAGGGCCAAGAGACCCAGTACTTC. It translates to CASSQWGQGQETQYF.

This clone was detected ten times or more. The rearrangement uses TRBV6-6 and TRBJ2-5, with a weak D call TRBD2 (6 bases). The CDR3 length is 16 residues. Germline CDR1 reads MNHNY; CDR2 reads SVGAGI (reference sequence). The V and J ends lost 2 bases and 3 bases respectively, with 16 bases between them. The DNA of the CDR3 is TGTGCCAGCAGTTACCATGGGGGGAACAAGAAAGAGACCCAGTACTTC. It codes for CASSYHGGNKKETQYF.